A selection of T cell receptor beta chains follows, all from one sample in a study of blood T cell repertoires in COVID-19. Using immunoSEQ multiplex PCR, the repertoire was profiled, and TCRdb retains in-frame clones only, with some absent. This sample carries more than 80,000 clones, almost 80% of them seen once, and the ten largest clones take roughly 15%. Sequencing was done on a sample of peripheral blood. Receptor source: a human donor in a cohort sampled during active COVID-19. CDR3s include the opening cysteine and the closing phenylalanine or tryptophan. Fields, in order: V gene, D gene, J gene, clone size, CDR3 protein, CDR3 DNA. D genes are given only for firm matches. Clone size appears in some rows only: once, few, many, or a class for an expanded clone.

>TRBV28|TRBD2|TRBJ2-1|-
CASSLGGLAGGGNEQFF
TGTGCCAGCAGTTTAGGTGGACTAGCGGGAGGTGGGAATGAGCAGTTCTTC
>TRBV28|TRBD1|TRBJ1-5|-
CASSRPGQDHQPQHF
TGTGCCAGCAGTCGCCCGGGACAGGATCATCAGCCCCAGCATTTT
>TRBV28|TRBD1|TRBJ1-1|-
CASSLLMTGYLF
TGTGCCAGCAGCCTCCTAATGACAGGGTATCTCTTT
>TRBV29-1|-|TRBJ1-2|-
CSVELRRGLGYGYTF
TGCAGCGTTGAACTTCGAAGGGGCCTTGGCTATGGCTACACCTTC
>TRBV5-1|-|TRBJ1-4|many
CASSLRETEEKLFF
TGCGCCAGCAGCTTGCGGGAGACCGAAGAAAAACTGTTTTTT
>TRBV5-4|TRBD1|TRBJ1-1|-
CASSYRWTRGRNEAFF
TGTGCCAGCAGCTACAGGTGGACGAGGGGGCGGAACGAAGCTTTCTTT
>TRBV19|TRBD1|TRBJ2-6|once
CASTGQGRANVLTF
TGTGCCAGTACGGGACAGGGGAGGGCCAACGTCCTGACTTTC
>TRBV6-1|TRBD1|TRBJ1-2|-
CASSETGQGRKYGYTF
TGTGCCAGCAGTGAAACAGGACAGGGGAGAAAATATGGCTACACCTTC
>TRBV27|-|TRBJ1-2|-
CASSFNRLGGYTF
TGTGCCAGCAGTTTCAACAGGTTGGGTGGCTACACCTTC
>TRBV28|TRBD2|TRBJ2-1|-
CASSRGASGRDEQFF
TGTGCCAGCAGCCGAGGGGCTAGCGGGAGAGATGAGCAGTTCTTC
>TRBV15|TRBD2|TRBJ2-3|few
CATSRDSGRATDTQYF
TGTGCCACCAGCAGAGATAGCGGGAGGGCCACAGATACGCAGTATTTT
>TRBV6-1|TRBD1|TRBJ2-7|-
CASSASDDRGHVRSEQYF
TGTGCCAGCAGTGCTTCGGATGATAGGGGGCATGTCCGAAGCGAGCAGTACTTC
>TRBV6-5|TRBD1|TRBJ2-2|-
CASSLGQANTGELFF
TGTGCCAGCAGTTTAGGACAGGCGAACACCGGGGAGCTGTTTTTT
>TRBV19|TRBD1|TRBJ1-1|-
CASSIDQRTGWDTEAFF
TGTGCCAGTAGTATAGATCAAAGGACAGGGTGGGACACTGAAGCTTTCTTT
>TRBV7-2|TRBD2|TRBJ2-5|-
CASSLAAGGGPETQYF
TGTGCCAGCAGCTTAGCAGCGGGGGGCGGACCGGAGACCCAGTACTTC
>TRBV1|-|TRBJ2-5|-
CTSSQDNRRGTSMKETQYF
TGCACCAGCAGCCAAGATAACAGAAGGGGGACTAGCATGAAAGAGACCCAGTACTTC
>TRBV6-5|TRBD1|TRBJ1-2|-
CASSIDRVSAYGYTF
TGTGCCAGCAGTATCGACAGGGTTTCTGCTTATGGCTACACCTTC
>TRBV6-4|TRBD2|TRBJ2-1|-
CASSPALAGGSTEQFF
TGTGCCAGCAGCCCCGCGCTAGCGGGAGGGAGTACTGAGCAGTTCTTC
>TRBV28|-|TRBJ2-7|-
CAIQGSSYEQYF
TGTGCCATACAGGGTAGCTCCTACGAGCAGTACTTC
>TRBV28|TRBD2|TRBJ2-3|once
CASSKAGVPDTQYF
TGTGCCAGCAGTAAAGCGGGAGTGCCAGATACGCAGTATTTT
>TRBV7-9|-|TRBJ1-1|few
CASSLLANTEAFF
TGTGCCAGCAGCTTATTGGCGAACACTGAAGCTTTCTTT
>TRBV7-9|-|TRBJ2-5|-
CASSLRLEAETQYF
TGTGCCAGCAGCTTGCGACTAGAGGCGGAGACCCAGTACTTC
>TRBV14|TRBD1|TRBJ2-2|-
CASSQWTGVATGELFF
TGTGCCAGCAGCCAATGGACAGGGGTGGCCACCGGGGAGCTGTTTTTT
>TRBV7-2|TRBD2|TRBJ2-7|-
CASSLQTSGRSLRSYEQYF
TGTGCCAGCAGCCTCCAAACTAGCGGGAGGTCCCTTCGGAGCTACGAGCAGTACTTC
>TRBV7-9|TRBD1|TRBJ1-1|-
CASSLGGTGETEAFF
TGTGCCAGCAGCTTAGGGGGGACAGGGGAAACTGAAGCTTTCTTT
>TRBV30|TRBD1|TRBJ1-5|few
CAWRGRDREFQPQHF
TGTGCCTGGAGGGGCCGGGACAGGGAGTTTCAGCCCCAGCATTTT
>TRBV3-1/TRBV3-2|TRBD2|TRBJ2-3|-
CASSQGLAGGEGYTDTQYF
TGTGCCAGCAGCCAAGGACTAGCGGGAGGTGAAGGTTACACAGATACGCAGTATTTT
>TRBV4-1|-|TRBJ1-2|few
CASSQISGDNYGYTF
TGCGCCAGCAGCCAAATATCCGGGGATAACTATGGCTACACCTTC
>TRBV6-5|TRBD1|TRBJ1-1|-
CASSKTGLNTEAFF
TGTGCCAGCAGTAAGACAGGGTTGAACACTGAAGCTTTCTTT
>TRBV4-1|-|TRBJ1-6|-
CASSQDVNGGANSPLHF
TGCGCCAGCAGCCAAGATGTAAACGGAGGGGCAAATTCACCCCTCCACTTT
>TRBV9|TRBD1|TRBJ1-1|-
CASSAERGRSTEAFF
TGTGCCAGCAGCGCGGAAAGGGGGCGAAGCACTGAAGCTTTCTTT
>TRBV2|-|TRBJ2-6|-
CASRRGQSSGANVLTF
TGTGCCAGCCGCCGCGGTCAAAGCTCTGGGGCCAACGTCCTGACTTTC
>TRBV3-1/TRBV3-2|-|TRBJ2-2|-
CASSQGETGELFF
TGTGCCAGCAGCCAAGGCGAAACCGGGGAGCTGTTTTTT
>TRBV30|-|TRBJ1-4|few
CAWGQSNEKLFF
TGTGCCTGGGGACAGTCAAATGAAAAACTGTTTTTT
>TRBV11-2|TRBD2|TRBJ2-7|-
CASSSPEWGLADPYEQYF
TGTGCCAGCAGTTCCCCGGAGTGGGGACTAGCGGACCCTTACGAGCAGTACTTC
>TRBV10-2|TRBD2|TRBJ2-1|-
CASRTLAGGADEQFF
TGCGCCAGCAGAACACTAGCGGGAGGTGCTGATGAGCAGTTCTTC
>TRBV25-1|-|TRBJ1-6|-
CASRLGAANSPLHF
TGTGCCAGCAGACTTGGGGCAGCCAATTCACCCCTCCACTTT
>TRBV19|-|TRBJ1-6|-
CASSIQGTRSPLHF
TGTGCCAGTAGTATACAGGGAACTCGTTCACCCCTCCACTTT
>TRBV28|TRBD1|TRBJ1-6|-
CASSYGGQVSPLHF
TGTGCCAGCAGTTATGGGGGACAGGTTTCACCCCTCCACTTT
>TRBV19|-|TRBJ1-5|few
CASSFKRGPNQPQHF
TGTGCCAGTAGTTTTAAACGAGGCCCTAATCAGCCCCAGCATTTT
>TRBV7-9|TRBD2|TRBJ2-3|-
CASSFQRGALSFSTDTQYF
TGTGCCAGCAGCTTTCAGCGGGGGGCCCTTTCCTTTAGCACAGATACGCAGTATTTT
>TRBV7-2|-|TRBJ1-6|-
CASSVGGFRNSPLHF
TGTGCCAGCAGCGTCGGCGGGTTCCGTAATTCACCCCTCCACTTT
>TRBV7-2|-|TRBJ1-2|few
CAKADRPGNGYTF
TGTGCCAAGGCGGACAGACCTGGTAATGGCTACACCTTC
>TRBV25-1|-|TRBJ1-1|-
CASIPSTGLITEAFF
TGTGCCAGCATTCCTAGCACGGGCTTGATTACTGAAGCTTTCTTT
>TRBV6-4|-|TRBJ2-2|medium-sized
CAHGPPRGTGELFF
TGTGCCCACGGCCCCCCGCGAGGCACCGGGGAGCTGTTTTTT
>TRBV2|-|TRBJ2-2|-
CASCPQGIGELFF
TGTGCCAGCTGCCCCCAGGGCATCGGGGAGCTGTTTTTT
>TRBV4-1|-|TRBJ2-7|-
CASSQGPGRGLGNEQYF
TGCGCCAGCAGCCAAGGTCCGGGGCGGGGCCTGGGGAACGAGCAGTACTTC
>TRBV7-2|-|TRBJ1-2|-
CASSLAEGDYGYTF
TGTGCCAGCAGCTTAGCAGAAGGGGACTATGGCTACACCTTC
>TRBV11-1|-|TRBJ1-2|-
CASSLAQGTDGYTF
TGTGCCAGCAGCTTAGCGCAGGGAACGGATGGCTACACCTTC
>TRBV4-1|-|TRBJ2-3|few
CASSQDNRDTDTQYF
TGCGCCAGCAGCCAAGATAACCGGGACACAGATACGCAGTATTTT
>TRBV27|TRBD2|TRBJ2-2|-
CASSLGGVTNTGELFF
TGTGCCAGCAGTTTGGGGGGGGTGACGAACACCGGGGAGCTGTTTTTT
>TRBV14|TRBD1|TRBJ2-6|-
CASSKGDRAGANVLTF
TGTGCCAGCAGCAAAGGGGACAGGGCTGGGGCCAACGTCCTGACTTTC
>TRBV28|-|TRBJ1-5|-
CASSTEAGRPNQPQHF
TGTGCCAGCAGCACGGAGGCAGGACGCCCCAATCAGCCCCAGCATTTT
>TRBV5-1|-|TRBJ2-1|-
CASSLREGLGSNEQFF
TGCGCCAGCAGCTTGCGAGAGGGCTTGGGGAGCAATGAGCAGTTCTTC
>TRBV4-2|-|TRBJ2-7|many
CASSAHTGTPLPYEQYF
TGTGCCAGCAGCGCGCACACCGGGACTCCCCTTCCCTACGAGCAGTACTTC
>TRBV7-3|-|TRBJ2-1|-
CASSLGSMSYNEQFF
TGTGCCAGCAGCTTAGGCTCGATGTCCTACAATGAGCAGTTCTTC
>TRBV4-1|-|TRBJ1-3|-
CASNTGGGGGNTIYF
TGCGCCAGCAACACCGGTGGTGGGGGCGGAAACACCATATATTTT
>TRBV28|-|TRBJ2-2|-
CASKDSRLGTGELFF
TGTGCCAGCAAGGATTCGCGGTTAGGAACCGGGGAGCTGTTTTTT
>TRBV7-9|TRBD1|TRBJ2-1|-
CASSFSGTGGDEQFF
TGTGCCAGCAGCTTCTCCGGGACAGGGGGGGATGAGCAGTTCTTC